This TCR beta chain derives from a study of beta chain features in type 1 diabetes. TCRB transcripts that were expressed got sequenced, as all of the isolated RNA had been reverse transcribed. It was found that naive, central memory and regulatory T cell samples averaged approximately 3.9 million reads. The protocol was immunoSEQ multiplex PCR, while the TCRdb copy is restricted to in-frame clones and leaves out a portion. The profile shows some 900,000 clones, roughly 15% of them singletons. This clone showed up just a few times. Sequenced material: naive CD4+ T cells from blood. The clonotype originates from a woman under 30 in good health.

CDR3 DNA: TGTGCCACCAGCAGAGCTCCGGGACAGAAATATGGCTACACCTTC. This encodes CATSRAPGQKYGYTF. V gene TRBV15 combines with J gene TRBJ1-2, with 7 bases lining up with TRBD1. V shed 1 base and J 5 bases; nucleotides not matched to a gene: 7. The CDR3 contains 15 residues. Germline values: CDR1 LNHNV, CDR2 YYDKDF (reference sequence). Based on the CDR3 plus reference TRBV15 and TRBJ1-2, the full variable domain is DAMVIQNPRYQVTQFGKPVTLSCSQTLNHNVMYWYQQKSSQAPKLLFHYYDKDFNNEADTPDNFQSRRPNTSFCFLDIRSPGLGDTAMYLCATSRAPGQKYGYTFGSGTRLTVV.